The clone carrying this T cell receptor beta chain has more than one count but fewer than ten. Its antigen remains unidentified. A single record per CDR3 protein comes from TCRdb applying MiXCR to the RT-PCR reads. The sample holds hundreds of thousands of distinct CDR3 sequences; around 8% are singletons and the top ten take 10% to 15%. This entry is derived from a study of response to subunit inactivated influenza vaccine. Whole-study results and caveats: Authors suggested few new T cells are recruited by each seasonal influenza vaccination.

Trimming took 0 bases from V and 2 from J, leaving 19 bases between them. Germline V CDR1 and CDR2: MNHEY, SVGEGT. The CDR3 is made up of 18 amino acids. This specimen was PBMCs from blood, taken 23 months after vaccination. This receptor was obtained from a man aged 45-69 years who received an inactivated influenza vaccine. This sequence joins TRBV6-2 or TRBV6-3 and TRBJ1-2; TRBD1 is a possible D gene (6 bases). As DNA, the CDR3 is TGTGCCAGCAGTTACTCGTCAGGGGTCGACCTCCGAAACTATGGCTACACCTTC. Translation: CASSYSSGVDLRNYGYTF.